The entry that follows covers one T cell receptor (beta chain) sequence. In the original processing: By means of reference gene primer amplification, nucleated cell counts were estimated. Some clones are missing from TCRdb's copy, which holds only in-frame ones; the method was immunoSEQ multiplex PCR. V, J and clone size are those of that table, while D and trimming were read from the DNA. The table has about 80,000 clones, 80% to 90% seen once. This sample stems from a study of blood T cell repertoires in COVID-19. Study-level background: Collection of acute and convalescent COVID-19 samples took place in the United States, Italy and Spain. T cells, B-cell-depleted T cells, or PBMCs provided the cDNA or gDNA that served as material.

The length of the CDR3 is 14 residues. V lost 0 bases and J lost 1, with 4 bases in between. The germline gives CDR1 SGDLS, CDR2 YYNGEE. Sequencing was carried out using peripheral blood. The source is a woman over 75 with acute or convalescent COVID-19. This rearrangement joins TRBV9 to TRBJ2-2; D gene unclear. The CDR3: CASSVARNTGELFF. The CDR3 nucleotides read TGTGCCAGCAGCGTAGCCAGGAACACCGGGGAGCTGTTTTTT.